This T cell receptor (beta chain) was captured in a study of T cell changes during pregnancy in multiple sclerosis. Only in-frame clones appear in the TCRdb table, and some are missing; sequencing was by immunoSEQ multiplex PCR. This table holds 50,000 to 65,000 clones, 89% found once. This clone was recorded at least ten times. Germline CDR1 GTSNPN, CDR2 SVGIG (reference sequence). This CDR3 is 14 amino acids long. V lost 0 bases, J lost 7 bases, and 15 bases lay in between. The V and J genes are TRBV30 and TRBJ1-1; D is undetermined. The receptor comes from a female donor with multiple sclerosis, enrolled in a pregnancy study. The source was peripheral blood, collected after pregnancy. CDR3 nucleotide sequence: TGTGCCTGGAGTGTCCGTCGCGGTAACGTTGAAGCTTTCTTT. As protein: CAWSVRRGNVEAFF.